This TCR beta chain stems from a study of blood T cells in healthy people across ages. Study observations and caveats: Expanded clonotype changes were possibly confounded by unknown donor CMV status.

Through a sample-barcoded 5' primer and a J-beta primer mix, a second PCR was run for about 7 to 12 cycles. A template-switch adaptor that had 12 random nucleotides put a tag on each cDNA molecule. Individual samples furnished no less than 2.5 million CDR3-containing paired-end reads apiece. MiXCR, applied by TCRdb to the 5' RACE reads, yields one record per CDR3 protein. The profile shows approximately 810,000 distinct CDR3 sequences, around 30% of them singletons. About this clonotype: What it recognizes is unknown.

Germline assignment: CDR1 SGHKS and CDR2 YYEKEE (reference sequence). The length of the CDR3 is 13 residues. This sequence was found in a woman older than 75 in good health. This chain uses TRBV5-5 with TRBJ2-7; no clear D gene. With the DNA end fitting TRBJ2-5 better, the J assignment may be wrong. Sequencing was carried out using blood. CDR3 in amino acids: CASSLRSVETQYF. The CDR3 nucleotides are TGTGCCAGCAGCTTGAGATCGGTTGAGACCCAGTACTTC.